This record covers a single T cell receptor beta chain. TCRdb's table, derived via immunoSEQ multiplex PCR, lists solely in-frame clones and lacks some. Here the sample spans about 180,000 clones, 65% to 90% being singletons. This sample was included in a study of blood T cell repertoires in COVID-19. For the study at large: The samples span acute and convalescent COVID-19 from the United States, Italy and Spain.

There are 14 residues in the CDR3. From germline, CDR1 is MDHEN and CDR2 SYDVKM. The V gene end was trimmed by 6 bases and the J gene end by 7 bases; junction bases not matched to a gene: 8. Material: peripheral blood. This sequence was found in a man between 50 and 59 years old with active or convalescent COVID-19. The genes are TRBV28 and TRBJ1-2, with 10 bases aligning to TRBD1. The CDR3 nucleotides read TGTGCCAGCAGATCAGGACAGGGGGAGTTTGGCTACACCTTC. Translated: CASRSGQGEFGYTF.